The rows below give T cell receptor beta chains drawn from one sample of a study of T cells after yellow fever vaccination. TCRdb passed the 5' RACE reads through MiXCR, listing each CDR3 protein once. Of about 400,000 distinct CDR3 sequences listed, under 7.5% are singletons. The source was PBMCs, collected 5 days after the yellow fever booster vaccination. Source of these receptors: a man aged 25 to 40 who received the YFV17D yellow fever vaccine. Each CDR3 is given with its conserved first and last residue. D genes are given only for firm matches. The listing skips clone size in some rows; elsewhere it reads once, few, many or a size class.

clone_size j_call v_call d_call cdr3_nt cdr3_aa
few TRBJ2-1 TRBV12-3/TRBV12-4 . TGTGCCAGCAGTCCGGCGACTAGGTCGTCCTACAATGAGCAGTTCTTC CASSPATRSSYNEQFF
many TRBJ2-1 TRBV30 TRBD2 TGTGCCTGGAGAATCGGGAGGGCCTACAATGAGCAGTTCTTC CAWRIGRAYNEQFF
. TRBJ2-5 TRBV10-2 . TGCGCCAGCAGTGGGGCGAAAGAAGAGACCCAGTACTTC CASSGAKEETQYF
many TRBJ2-7 TRBV4-3 . TGCGCCAGCAGCCAAGAAAGGGGTCACGAGCAGTACTTC CASSQERGHEQYF
many TRBJ2-3 TRBV20-1 TRBD2 TGCAGGGGTTTAGCGGGAGCAGATACGCAGTATTTT CRGLAGADTQYF
few TRBJ2-7 TRBV10-2 . TGCGCCAGCAGTGAGCGGCGAGGATTAGTCGAGCAGTACTTC CASSERRGLVEQYF
many TRBJ2-1 TRBV20-1 . TGCAGTGCTGCCCAAGGAGCGGCCTTCTTGGGTAATGAGCAGTTCTTC CSAAQGAAFLGNEQFF
. TRBJ1-5 TRBV19 TRBD1 TGTGCCAGTAACCCCGGGACAGGGGGTGGTCAGCCCCAGCATTTT CASNPGTGGGQPQHF
few TRBJ1-1 TRBV29-1 . TGCAGCGTGGGAAGCTCTTCTGAAGCTTTCTTT CSVGSSSEAFF
few TRBJ2-3 TRBV20-1 . TGCAGTGCTAGAGATTCAGATACGCAGTATTTT CSARDSDTQYF
many TRBJ2-1 TRBV28 . TGTGCCAGCAGTTCACCCCTCGCGGTCCTCTCCTACAATGAGCAGTTCTTC CASSSPLAVLSYNEQFF
. TRBJ1-2 TRBV20-1 TRBD1 TGCAGTGCTAGAGAAGGCAGGGGGTATGGCTACACCTTC CSAREGRGYGYTF
many TRBJ2-5 TRBV7-2 TRBD2 TGTGCCAGCAGCTCGGGACTAGCGCCGGGTATGGAGACCCAGTACTTC CASSSGLAPGMETQYF
few TRBJ2-2 TRBV7-2 TRBD1 TGTGCCAGCAGCGGCAGACAGGGCGCCGGGGAGCTGTTTTTT CASSGRQGAGELFF
many TRBJ2-2 TRBV7-3 . TGTGCCAGCAGCCGCGCCCCAGGGGTTCGTGCCGGGGAGCTGTTTTTT CASSRAPGVRAGELFF
few TRBJ2-7 TRBV12-3/TRBV12-4 TRBD2 TGTGCCAGCAGTTCCTACGCGGGAGGGTTCGAGCAGTACTTC CASSSYAGGFEQYF
few TRBJ2-7 TRBV7-9 TRBD2 TGTGCCAGCAGTTACCCAGCGGGAGGGCCGAGGGAGCAGTACTTC CASSYPAGGPREQYF
many TRBJ2-1 TRBV18 . TGTGCCAGCTCACCCCGAGGAGTGAATAATGAGCAGTTCTTC CASSPRGVNNEQFF
. TRBJ2-3 TRBV7-9 . TGTGCCAGCAGCCCACAGCGGGTGGGAGATACGCAGTATTTT CASSPQRVGDTQYF
few TRBJ2-2 TRBV27 . TGTGCCAGCAGTTTCACAGGGCGGGCCGGGGAGCTGTTTTTT CASSFTGRAGELFF